This is a list of T cell receptor beta chains from one sample in a study of response to subunit inactivated influenza vaccine. TCRdb ran MiXCR on the RT-PCR reads and lists one entry per CDR3 protein. This sample has 400,000 to 650,000 distinct CDR3 sequences, with about 7.2% found just once. This sample comprised PBMCs from blood, obtained roughly 24 months after vaccination. These receptors were taken from a man aged 50 to 75 who received an inactivated influenza vaccine. Each CDR3 is given with its conserved first and last residue. A D gene is named only where the DNA matches it firmly. The size of a clone is reported for some rows only, either as once, few or many, or as a class for expanded clones.

d_call	j_call	v_call	clone_size	cdr3_nt	cdr3_aa
TRBD2	TRBJ2-1	TRBV5-1	.	TGCGCCAGCAGCTGGACCCCCCCAGCGGGGGGGCCGAATGAGCAGTTCTTC	CASSWTPPAGGPNEQFF
TRBD1	TRBJ1-2	TRBV20-1	many	TGCAGTGTTTTACCTCAGGACAGGGTGGGATATGGCTACACCTTC	CSVLPQDRVGYGYTF
TRBD2	TRBJ2-1	TRBV5-6	.	TGTGCCAGCAGCTCGACCCTCCTAGCGGGAGTGAAGTTCTTC	CASSSTLLAGVKFF
.	TRBJ1-1	TRBV14	few	TGTGCCAGCAGCGCTGACAGGCTTACTTCTGAAGCTTTCTTT	CASSADRLTSEAFF
TRBD1	TRBJ1-2	TRBV20-1	many	TGCAGTGCTATTAGCACAGGGGATTATGGCTACACCTTC	CSAISTGDYGYTF
TRBD1	TRBJ2-7	TRBV6-5	.	TGTGCCAGCAGTTACGGTCCGGGACAGGCCTACGAGCAGTACTTC	CASSYGPGQAYEQYF
.	TRBJ2-7	TRBV12-3/TRBV12-4	.	TGTGCCAGCAGTTTCGGCAGGGCGGCTAGGGAGCAGTACTTC	CASSFGRAAREQYF
.	TRBJ1-3	TRBV12-3/TRBV12-4	.	TGTGCCAGCAGTTTAGTTGGGGGCCTGGACACCATATATTTT	CASSLVGGLDTIYF
TRBD1	TRBJ1-1	TRBV5-8	few	TGTGCCAGCAGCTCACTACCTCCGGGACAGGGGGGCACTGAAGCTTTCTTT	CASSSLPPGQGGTEAFF
.	TRBJ2-1	TRBV20-1	.	TGCAGTGCCAACCCGTGGGGGGCAGGCTACAATGAGCAGTTCTTC	CSANPWGAGYNEQFF
.	TRBJ2-2	TRBV6-2/TRBV6-3	.	TGTGCCAGCAGTTACGACAGAGCGAACACCGGGGAGCTGTTTTTT	CASSYDRANTGELFF
.	TRBJ1-5	TRBV7-2	many	TGTGCCAGCAGCTTAGATGCGCAGGGCTGGCAGCCCCAGCATTTT	CASSLDAQGWQPQHF
TRBD1	TRBJ2-2	TRBV7-3	.	TGTGCCAGCAGCTTATTCCCCGGGACAGTTTCGAACACCGGGGAGCTGTTTTTT	CASSLFPGTVSNTGELFF
TRBD1	TRBJ1-2	TRBV12-3/TRBV12-4	many	TGTGCCAGCAGTTCTAGGACAGGTGGGAACTATGGCTACACCTTC	CASSSRTGGNYGYTF
.	TRBJ2-5	TRBV24-1	.	TGTGCCACCAGTGATTTGCCGGGGTCCGAGACCCAGTACTTC	CATSDLPGSETQYF
.	TRBJ2-7	TRBV4-2	many	TGTGCCAGCAGCCGGAGTGGGAGAGGGTGGTCCTACGAGCAGTACTTC	CASSRSGRGWSYEQYF
.	TRBJ2-3	TRBV7-7	.	TGTGCCAGCAGCCCCACCCTTTTGGATACGCAGTATTTT	CASSPTLLDTQYF
TRBD1	TRBJ2-7	TRBV7-2	.	TGTGCCAGCAGCCATGACAGGGACCCATCTTACGAGCAGTACTTC	CASSHDRDPSYEQYF
TRBD1	TRBJ1-6	TRBV6-2/TRBV6-3	many	TGTGCCAGCAGTAAAGGGACAGTCGAAAATTCACCCCTCCACTTT	CASSKGTVENSPLHF
TRBD1	TRBJ1-1	TRBV2	.	TGTGCCACCCAAGACAGGGTGGGTACTGAAGCTTTCTTT	CATQDRVGTEAFF
.	TRBJ2-1	TRBV4-3	many	TGCGCCAGCAGCCAAGAGGGAAACAATGAGCAGTTCTTC	CASSQEGNNEQFF
.	TRBJ2-1	TRBV28	few	TGTGCCAGCAGTCGAGACAGGGAGGACGATGAGCAGTTCTTC	CASSRDREDDEQFF
.	TRBJ1-2	TRBV7-8	.	TGTGCCAGCAGCCCGGGGGGATCAGGGCGTAACTATGGCTACACCTTC	CASSPGGSGRNYGYTF
TRBD2	TRBJ2-5	TRBV27	few	TGTGCCAGCGCCGGGGGGGCCGGTTGGGAGACCCAGTACTTC	CASAGGAGWETQYF
.	TRBJ2-2	TRBV6-4	many	TGTGCCAGCAGTGACAGGCCAACCGGGGAGCTGTTTTTT	CASSDRPTGELFF
.	TRBJ2-1	TRBV4-3	few	TGCGCCAGCAGCCAAGATTTGTTAGGAGATCGTATCCACAATGAGCAGTTCTTC	CASSQDLLGDRIHNEQFF
TRBD2	TRBJ2-1	TRBV12-3/TRBV12-4	many	TGTGCCAGCAGTCCTAGGACTAGCGGGGGGGCGCTCAATGAGCAGTTCTTC	CASSPRTSGGALNEQFF
.	TRBJ2-4	TRBV9	few	TGTGCCAGCAGCGTAGGAGCCGCCGGTTTAGCCAAAAACATTCAGTACTTC	CASSVGAAGLAKNIQYF
.	TRBJ2-3	TRBV7-6	.	TGTGCCAGCAGCTTAACATCTCTCGGCACAGATACGCAGTATTTT	CASSLTSLGTDTQYF
TRBD2	TRBJ2-3	TRBV12-3/TRBV12-4	many	TGTGCCAGCAGCTTACTAGCGGGGAGCACAGATACGCAGTATTTT	CASSLLAGSTDTQYF
TRBD2	TRBJ2-1	TRBV5-6	.	TGTGCCAGCGGCCCCACTAGCGCCAATGAGCAGTTCTTC	CASGPTSANEQFF
.	TRBJ1-5	TRBV6-2/TRBV6-3	few	TGTGCCAGCAGTCTCCGGGACGTTCAAGGTCAGCCCCAGCATTTT	CASSLRDVQGQPQHF
.	TRBJ1-5	TRBV20-1	few	TGCAGTGCCTGGGGGGGGATCAATCAGCCCCAGCATTTT	CSAWGGINQPQHF
TRBD2	TRBJ2-1	TRBV20-1	.	TGCAGTGCTAGCTCGGGGAATAGCGGGAAAGGGCAGTTCTTC	CSASSGNSGKGQFF
TRBD1	TRBJ1-2	TRBV27	.	TGTGCCAGCAGTTTCTTGGGACAGGGTTTATATGGCTACACCTTC	CASSFLGQGLYGYTF
.	TRBJ2-5	TRBV7-6	.	TGTGCCAGCAGCTTAGTCCAGGGAGGTGAGACCCAGTACTTC	CASSLVQGGETQYF
.	TRBJ2-7	TRBV6-6	many	TGTGCCAGCAGTTACTCAGACTTCTACGAGCAGTACTTC	CASSYSDFYEQYF
TRBD2	TRBJ2-1	TRBV6-1	.	TGTGTCCTAACTAGCGGAGCCTACAATGAGCAGTTCTTC	CVLTSGAYNEQFF
.	TRBJ2-3	TRBV5-1	many	TGCGCCAGCAGCCGAGACAGAGATACGCAGTATTTT	CASSRDRDTQYF
.	TRBJ1-1	TRBV29-1	few	TGCAGCGTTGATTCTTTATTGCGGGGGCGGAGGACTGAAGCTTTCTTT	CSVDSLLRGRRTEAFF
TRBD2	TRBJ2-3	TRBV6-2/TRBV6-3	.	TGTGCCAGCAGTACCCGGACTAGCGGGAGGCCTCTTACTAGCACAGATACGCAGTATTTT	CASSTRTSGRPLTSTDTQYF
.	TRBJ1-4	TRBV7-9	few	TGTGCCAGCAGCTTAATAACAACTAATGAAAAACTGTTTTTT	CASSLITTNEKLFF
TRBD2	TRBJ2-3	TRBV20-1	few	TGCAGTGCTAGTAGGCTAGCGGGAGGTCCTGCTACAGATACGCAGTATTTT	CSASRLAGGPATDTQYF
TRBD2	TRBJ2-3	TRBV29-1	few	TGCAGCGTGGTAGCGGGGGGTGATATAGATACGCAGTATTTT	CSVVAGGDIDTQYF
.	TRBJ2-1	TRBV28	few	TGTGCCAGCAGTTTTGTCCTAGCCAATGAGCAGTTCTTC	CASSFVLANEQFF
.	TRBJ2-7	TRBV5-1	many	TGCGCCAGCAGCTTGGAAGGACCAGGGCTCTCCTACGAGCAGTACTTC	CASSLEGPGLSYEQYF
.	TRBJ2-7	TRBV29-1	.	TGCAGCGTTGAGATGGGATACGAGCAGTACTTC	CSVEMGYEQYF